The rows below give T cell receptor beta chains drawn from one sample of a study of cytotoxic CD8 clonotypes in ibrutinib-treated CLL. Sequencing used immunoSEQ multiplex PCR; TCRdb keeps in-frame clones, though not all of them. The table records about 160,000 clones, over 65% of them present only once. This sample comprised PBMCs, obtained after 12 months of ibrutinib treatment. The source is a human donor with chronic lymphocytic leukemia. The CDR3 runs from the conserved cysteine through the conserved F or W. D genes are given only for firm matches. Some rows mark clone size as missing; the rest say once, few, many or name a class of expanded clone.

abundance	v_gene	d_gene	j_gene	len	CDR3nt	CDR3aa
-	TRBV19	-	TRBJ1-2	13	TGTGCCAGTAGTATATGGGAGAACTATGGCTACACCTTC	CASSIWENYGYTF
-	TRBV7-3	TRBD2	TRBJ2-3	17	TGTGCCAGCAGCTTATCCGGACTAGCGGGAGACACAGATACGCAGTATTTT	CASSLSGLAGDTDTQYF
once	TRBV5-6	TRBD2	TRBJ2-5	14	TGTGCCAGCAGCTTGGGCGGGGGTACGGAGACCCAGTACTTC	CASSLGGGTETQYF
once	TRBV10-3	-	TRBJ2-3	13	TGTGCCATCAGTGCGACAGAACAAGGGACGCAGTATTTT	CAISATEQGTQYF
once	TRBV5-5	-	TRBJ2-1	15	TGTGCCAGCAGCTGGCCTCGGAGTACCTACAATGAGCAGTTCTTC	CASSWPRSTYNEQFF
-	TRBV5-6	-	TRBJ2-6	16	TGTGCCAGCAGCCCGAAACAGACGTCTGGGGCCAACGTCCTGACTTTC	CASSPKQTSGANVLTF
-	TRBV6-1	-	TRBJ1-5	14	TGTGCCAGCAGTGGACAAGGTGGGGATCAGCCCCAGCATTTT	CASSGQGGDQPQHF
-	TRBV28	TRBD1	TRBJ1-2	15	TGTGCCCACTCGGGCGGACAGGGGAAATACTATGGCTACACCTTC	CAHSGGQGKYYGYTF
-	TRBV5-6	-	TRBJ2-1	12	TGTGCCAGCAGCTTGCGGTACAATGAGCAGTTCTTC	CASSLRYNEQFF
few	TRBV6-5	-	TRBJ1-3	16	TGTGCCAGCAGTTACTCCCCCCAGCTGACCGGAAACACCATATATTTT	CASSYSPQLTGNTIYF
-	TRBV6-4	TRBD2	TRBJ2-1	15	TGTGCCAGCAGACTAGGGACTAGCGGTAACAATGAGCAGTTCTTC	CASRLGTSGNNEQFF
-	TRBV7-9	-	TRBJ1-1	16	TGTGCCAGCAGCCCCCGTCCCGGGACTACGAACACTGAAGCTTTCTTT	CASSPRPGTTNTEAFF
-	TRBV19	-	TRBJ2-1	12	TGTGCCAGTAGTAGTGGGTGGGCTGAGCAGTTCTTC	CASSSGWAEQFF
-	TRBV29-1	TRBD1	TRBJ2-5	14	TGCAGCGTTGCGCAGGGGGCCTCATTGGAGACCCAGTACTTC	CSVAQGASLETQYF
-	TRBV28	-	TRBJ1-2	13	TGTGCCTTCCAGGACCCCATGGACTATGGCTACACCTTC	CAFQDPMDYGYTF
-	TRBV7-2	-	TRBJ1-1	15	TGTGCCAGCAGCTTTGCGACAGGCGTGAACACTGAAGCTTTCTTT	CASSFATGVNTEAFF